The T cell receptor (beta chain) under discussion was sequenced for a study of preoperative IRX-2 immunotherapy in early breast cancer. Sequenced by immunoSEQ multiplex PCR; TCRdb stores in-frame clones only, minus some. The table includes over 60,000 clones, less than 95% detected once. Germline-derived CDR1 and CDR2 are SGHRS and YFSETQ. The CDR3 spans 15 residues. With 0 bases clipped from V and 10 bases from J, the junction kept 5 bases outside the gene matches. Specified treatment: preoperative locoregional IRX-2 cytokine immunotherapy. Patients received preoperative, locoregional IRX-2 cytokine immunotherapy in a phase Ib study.

The sample was taken from a patient treated with IRX-2 immunotherapy. This chain joins TRBV5-1 and TRBJ2-1; TRBD2 aligns across 12 bases. The receptor was derived from a human donor with breast cancer. The CDR3 loop reads CASSLALAGGNEQFF. The CDR3 DNA sequence: TGCGCCAGCAGCTTGGCTCTAGCGGGAGGGAACGAGCAGTTCTTC.